The rows below give T cell receptor beta chains drawn from one sample of a study of regulatory T cells in long-lasting Graves disease. TCRdb reprocessed the multiplex PCR reads with MiXCR, giving one entry per CDR3 protein. The sample yields about 660,000 distinct CDR3 sequences, around 30% seen once. This specimen consisted of peripheral blood mononuclear cells (PBMCs), obtained when the disease was refractory, from a patient treated with antithyroid drugs. The receptors were sampled from a female donor with Graves disease. CDR3s include the opening cysteine and the closing phenylalanine or tryptophan. The D gene is left open where the match is weak. Rows give clone size only sometimes, using once, few, many, or a class for an expanded clone.

clone_size: NA
v_call: TRBV19
j_call: TRBJ1-5
d_call: NA
cdr3_aa: CASMRERGQPQHF
cdr3_nt: TGTGCCAGTATGCGGGAACGGGGTCAGCCCCAGCATTTT

clone_size: NA
v_call: TRBV30
j_call: TRBJ2-6
d_call: NA
cdr3_aa: CAWSGGAGANVLTF
cdr3_nt: TGTGCCTGGAGTGGGGGTGCTGGGGCCAACGTCCTGACTTTC

clone_size: NA
v_call: TRBV3-1
j_call: TRBJ2-7
d_call: NA
cdr3_aa: CASSQWGGWEQYF
cdr3_nt: TGTGCCAGCAGCCAATGGGGCGGTTGGGAGCAGTACTTC

clone_size: many
v_call: TRBV2
j_call: TRBJ2-5
d_call: NA
cdr3_aa: CAILRAERETQYF
cdr3_nt: TGTGCCATACTCCGGGCAGAAAGGGAGACCCAGTACTTC

clone_size: NA
v_call: TRBV20-1
j_call: TRBJ1-4
d_call: NA
cdr3_aa: CSARERQAFNEKLFF
cdr3_nt: TGCAGTGCTAGAGAACGACAGGCCTTCAATGAAAAACTGTTTTTT

clone_size: NA
v_call: TRBV20-1
j_call: TRBJ1-4
d_call: NA
cdr3_aa: CSAIDLGASEKLFF
cdr3_nt: TGCAGTGCAATCGATCTGGGGGCGAGTGAAAAACTGTTTTTT

clone_size: many
v_call: TRBV6-5
j_call: TRBJ1-5
d_call: NA
cdr3_aa: CASSFWETSNQPQHF
cdr3_nt: TGTGCCAGCAGTTTCTGGGAGACTAGCAATCAGCCCCAGCATTTT

clone_size: many
v_call: TRBV2
j_call: TRBJ2-5
d_call: NA
cdr3_aa: CASSPPGRSQETQYF
cdr3_nt: TGTGCCAGCAGTCCTCCGGGACGGTCCCAAGAGACCCAGTACTTC

clone_size: few
v_call: TRBV7-2
j_call: TRBJ2-7
d_call: TRBD2
cdr3_aa: CASSGLAGGFFNEQYF
cdr3_nt: TGTGCCAGCAGCGGACTAGCGGGAGGGTTTTTTAACGAGCAGTACTTC

clone_size: NA
v_call: TRBV27
j_call: TRBJ2-6
d_call: NA
cdr3_aa: CASSSGPGANVLTF
cdr3_nt: TGTGCCAGCAGCTCAGGTCCTGGGGCCAACGTCCTGACTTTC

clone_size: NA
v_call: TRBV6-4
j_call: TRBJ2-3
d_call: NA
cdr3_aa: CASSKGREVADTQYF
cdr3_nt: TGTGCCAGCAGTAAGGGGCGGGAAGTCGCAGATACGCAGTATTTT

clone_size: NA
v_call: TRBV6-2/TRBV6-3
j_call: TRBJ2-5
d_call: NA
cdr3_aa: CASSSARPSQETQYF
cdr3_nt: TGTGCCAGCAGTTCGGCCAGACCCTCCCAAGAGACCCAGTACTTC

clone_size: NA
v_call: TRBV19
j_call: TRBJ2-4
d_call: TRBD2
cdr3_aa: CASRDLAGGSNIQYF
cdr3_nt: TGTGCCAGTAGGGACCTAGCGGGAGGATCAAACATTCAGTACTTC

clone_size: NA
v_call: TRBV9
j_call: TRBJ1-1
d_call: NA
cdr3_aa: CASSDMRGDGTEAFF
cdr3_nt: TGTGCCAGCAGCGACATGCGAGGGGACGGCACTGAAGCTTTCTTT

clone_size: NA
v_call: TRBV14
j_call: TRBJ1-3
d_call: TRBD1
cdr3_aa: CASSLIMTGIGNTIYF
cdr3_nt: TGTGCCAGCAGCCTAATCATGACAGGGATCGGAAACACCATATATTTT

clone_size: many
v_call: TRBV15
j_call: TRBJ1-4
d_call: NA
cdr3_aa: CATSRDRTNEKLFF
cdr3_nt: TGTGCCACCAGCAGAGATCGCACTAATGAAAAACTGTTTTTT

clone_size: many
v_call: TRBV2
j_call: TRBJ2-7
d_call: NA
cdr3_aa: CAQGPYEQYF
cdr3_nt: TGTGCCCAGGGTCCCTACGAGCAGTACTTC

clone_size: many
v_call: TRBV6-1
j_call: TRBJ1-1
d_call: TRBD1
cdr3_aa: CASSPAGQGNTEAFF
cdr3_nt: TGTGCCAGCAGCCCAGCGGGACAGGGGAACACTGAAGCTTTCTTT

clone_size: few
v_call: TRBV5-1
j_call: TRBJ1-6
d_call: NA
cdr3_aa: CASSSHRDGQSPLHF
cdr3_nt: TGCGCCAGCAGCTCCCACCGGGACGGTCAATCACCCCTCCACTTT

clone_size: NA
v_call: TRBV15
j_call: TRBJ2-7
d_call: TRBD2
cdr3_aa: CATSREAGAGEQYF
cdr3_nt: TGTGCCACCAGCAGAGAGGCGGGAGCAGGCGAGCAGTACTTC

clone_size: NA
v_call: TRBV19
j_call: TRBJ1-5
d_call: NA
cdr3_aa: CASSIFGKNQPQHF
cdr3_nt: TGTGCCAGTAGTATATTTGGGAAAAATCAGCCCCAGCATTTT

clone_size: NA
v_call: TRBV6-2/TRBV6-3
j_call: TRBJ2-5
d_call: TRBD2
cdr3_aa: CASSPRGLAGGASETQYF
cdr3_nt: TGTGCCAGCAGTCCCCGGGGGCTAGCGGGAGGGGCCTCAGAGACCCAGTACTTC

clone_size: many
v_call: TRBV24-1
j_call: TRBJ1-5
d_call: TRBD1
cdr3_aa: CATSERDRVNQPQHF
cdr3_nt: TGTGCCACCAGTGAGCGGGACAGGGTCAATCAGCCCCAGCATTTT

clone_size: NA
v_call: TRBV4-1
j_call: TRBJ1-2
d_call: TRBD1
cdr3_aa: CASSQAQTGTGKLGYTF
cdr3_nt: TGCGCCAGCAGCCAAGCACAAACCGGGACAGGGAAGCTTGGCTACACCTTC

clone_size: NA
v_call: TRBV4-1
j_call: TRBJ2-5
d_call: NA
cdr3_aa: CASALTDNNRGETQYF
cdr3_nt: TGCGCCAGCGCCCTGACTGATAACAACCGCGGAGAGACCCAGTACTTC

clone_size: NA
v_call: TRBV7-3
j_call: TRBJ1-2
d_call: NA
cdr3_aa: CASSSQGPGGGYTF
cdr3_nt: TGTGCCAGCAGCTCTCAGGGACCTGGAGGCGGCTACACCTTC

clone_size: few
v_call: TRBV27
j_call: TRBJ1-2
d_call: TRBD1
cdr3_aa: CASSSLLPGQLNYGYTF
cdr3_nt: TGTGCCAGCAGTTCGCTACTCCCGGGACAGCTTAACTATGGCTACACCTTC

clone_size: NA
v_call: TRBV3-1
j_call: TRBJ1-2
d_call: TRBD1
cdr3_aa: CASSPRGTGYGYTF
cdr3_nt: TGTGCCAGCAGCCCTCGGGGGACAGGGTATGGCTACACCTTC

clone_size: NA
v_call: TRBV27
j_call: TRBJ1-2
d_call: NA
cdr3_aa: CASSLNGDPVRAHGHTF
cdr3_nt: TGTGCCAGCAGTCTTAATGGGGACCCGGTTCGGGCGCATGGCCACACCTTC

clone_size: NA
v_call: TRBV15
j_call: TRBJ1-2
d_call: TRBD1
cdr3_aa: CATSRETERQGIYDYTF
cdr3_nt: TGTGCCACCAGCAGAGAAACGGAAAGACAGGGAATCTATGACTACACCTTC

clone_size: once
v_call: TRBV12-3/TRBV12-4
j_call: TRBJ2-2
d_call: NA
cdr3_aa: CASSWKRDTGELFF
cdr3_nt: TGTGCCAGCAGTTGGAAGCGGGACACCGGGGAGCTGTTTTTT

clone_size: many
v_call: TRBV12-3/TRBV12-4
j_call: TRBJ2-2
d_call: TRBD2
cdr3_aa: CAIGRGLAPGELFF
cdr3_nt: TGTGCCATCGGACGGGGACTAGCGCCCGGGGAGCTGTTTTTT

clone_size: NA
v_call: TRBV28
j_call: TRBJ1-2
d_call: TRBD1
cdr3_aa: CASRRQGAPGGGYTF
cdr3_nt: TGTGCCAGTAGGAGACAGGGGGCACCCGGGGGTGGCTACACCTTC

clone_size: few
v_call: TRBV5-1
j_call: TRBJ2-6
d_call: NA
cdr3_aa: CASSLGGRAGANVLTF
cdr3_nt: TGCGCCAGCAGCTTGGGTGGCAGGGCTGGGGCCAACGTCCTGACTTTC

clone_size: few
v_call: TRBV7-9
j_call: TRBJ1-5
d_call: NA
cdr3_aa: CASSLFMDQPQHF
cdr3_nt: TGTGCCAGCAGCTTATTTATGGACCAGCCCCAGCATTTT

clone_size: NA
v_call: TRBV11-2
j_call: TRBJ2-7
d_call: NA
cdr3_aa: CASRHILARSYEQYF
cdr3_nt: TGTGCCAGCAGACACATCCTCGCGCGCTCCTACGAGCAGTACTTC

clone_size: NA
v_call: TRBV6-2/TRBV6-3
j_call: TRBJ1-3
d_call: TRBD1
cdr3_aa: CASSPDRGGRNTIYF
cdr3_nt: TGTGCCAGCAGCCCCGACAGGGGTGGTCGAAACACCATATATTTT

clone_size: NA
v_call: TRBV6-2/TRBV6-3
j_call: TRBJ1-5
d_call: TRBD1
cdr3_aa: CASSERRQGTQPQHF
cdr3_nt: TGTGCCAGCAGTGAAAGGAGACAGGGTACTCAGCCCCAGCATTTT

clone_size: few
v_call: TRBV30
j_call: TRBJ1-1
d_call: TRBD1
cdr3_aa: CAWRQGAVTEAFF
cdr3_nt: TGTGCCTGGAGACAGGGGGCGGTGACTGAAGCTTTCTTT

clone_size: few
v_call: TRBV7-3
j_call: TRBJ1-1
d_call: NA
cdr3_aa: CASSLSAAGSTEAFF
cdr3_nt: TGTGCCAGCAGCCTCTCCGCCGCGGGGTCAACTGAAGCTTTCTTT

clone_size: few
v_call: TRBV6-1
j_call: TRBJ1-4
d_call: NA
cdr3_aa: CASSPRGDEKLFF
cdr3_nt: TGTGCCAGCAGTCCCCGGGGGGATGAAAAACTGTTTTTT

clone_size: NA
v_call: TRBV29-1
j_call: TRBJ1-1
d_call: NA
cdr3_aa: CSVVGHRANTEAFF
cdr3_nt: TGCAGCGTTGTGGGTCACAGGGCGAACACTGAAGCTTTCTTT

clone_size: few
v_call: TRBV5-1
j_call: TRBJ1-1
d_call: NA
cdr3_aa: CASSLAAITEAFF
cdr3_nt: TGCGCCAGCAGCTTGGCTGCGATCACTGAAGCTTTCTTT

clone_size: NA
v_call: TRBV5-1
j_call: TRBJ1-2
d_call: TRBD1
cdr3_aa: CASGETGAGYGYTF
cdr3_nt: TGCGCCAGCGGGGAGACAGGGGCAGGTTATGGCTACACCTTC

clone_size: few
v_call: TRBV29-1
j_call: TRBJ1-1
d_call: NA
cdr3_aa: CSANRADTEAFF
cdr3_nt: TGCAGCGCCAACAGGGCTGACACTGAAGCTTTCTTT

clone_size: few
v_call: TRBV29-1
j_call: TRBJ1-5
d_call: NA
cdr3_aa: CSVKFGASNQPQHF
cdr3_nt: TGTAGCGTTAAATTTGGGGCGAGCAATCAGCCCCAGCATTTT